Listed here is a single T cell receptor (beta chain). Germline V CDR1 and CDR2: SGHDT, YYEEEE. J gave up 14 bases and V 4 bases, and 12 bases lay outside the gene matches. The CDR3 covers 14 residues. Profiled with immunoSEQ multiplex PCR; TCRdb holds only in-frame clones, not every one. The sample lists tens of thousands of clones; just under 90% were seen once. This sample was included in a study of control samples from healthy donors and cancer patients. The source of this sequence is a man between 45 and 60 years old in good health. The sequenced material came from blood. The chain employs TRBV5-6 and TRBJ1-6; 7 bases are shared with TRBD1. The CDR3 is CASSPRTGLGALHF. CDR3 coding DNA: TGTGCCAGCAGCCCCCGGACAGGTCTCGGGGCCCTCCACTTT.